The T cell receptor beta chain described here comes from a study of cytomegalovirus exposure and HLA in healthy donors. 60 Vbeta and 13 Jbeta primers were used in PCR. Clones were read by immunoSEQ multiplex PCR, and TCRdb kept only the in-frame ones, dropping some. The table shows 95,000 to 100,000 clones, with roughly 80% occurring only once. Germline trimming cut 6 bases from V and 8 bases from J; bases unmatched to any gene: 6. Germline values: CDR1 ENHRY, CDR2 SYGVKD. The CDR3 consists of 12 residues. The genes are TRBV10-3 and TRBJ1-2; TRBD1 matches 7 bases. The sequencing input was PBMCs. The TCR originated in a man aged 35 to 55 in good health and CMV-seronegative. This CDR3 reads CAISQGESGYTF. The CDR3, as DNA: TGTGCCATCAGCCAGGGGGAGTCGGGCTACACCTTC.